This T cell receptor (beta chain) was sequenced for a study of vaccination and CD4 T cells after COVID-19. This clonotype has only a few counts. Antigen: not known. From germline, CDR1 is DFQATT and CDR2 SNEGSKA (reference sequence). J was trimmed by 4 bases and V by 0 bases; bases with no gene match: 10. The CDR3 covers 16 residues. The treatment was: roughly nine-day PBMC culture with coronavirus spike peptide pools or control peptides (ViraFEST assay). The Oncomine TCR Beta short-read assay sequenced DNA from cultured CD4+ T cells. TCRdb reprocessed the PCR reads via MiXCR and lists one record per CDR3 protein. This table holds approximately 25,000 distinct CDR3 sequences, about 60% found once.

The receptor was isolated from a human donor who had recovered from COVID-19. This chain joins TRBV20-1 and TRBJ1-2; the match to TRBD1 covers 8 bases. The source material was CD4+ T cells from blood, cultured in vitro. The CDR3, as DNA: TGCAGTGCTAGAGAAGCTAGGACAGGGCGACTCTATGGCTACACCTTC. Protein: CSAREARTGRLYGYTF.